What follows are 18 T cell receptor beta chains derived from one specimen sequenced in a study of blood T cell repertoires in COVID-19. Sequencing was performed with immunoSEQ multiplex PCR; in TCRdb, only in-frame clones are kept and a portion is missing. The top ten hold about 1.3% of the sample, which has more than 200,000 clones, around 88% seen once. What was sequenced was peripheral blood. These receptors were obtained from a man older than 75 with acute or convalescent COVID-19.

The sample holds a few counts of this clone. This rearrangement joins TRBV28 to TRBJ1-2; TRBD1 agrees at 9 bases. Germline CDR1 and CDR2: MDHEN and SYDVKM. This CDR3 comprises 15 residues. J was trimmed by 2 bases and V by 4 bases; bases with no gene match: 5. The CDR3 DNA reads as TGTGCCAGCAGTTCGGGACAGGGAAGGAACTATGGCTACACCTTC. Residues: CASSSGQGRNYGYTF.

The gene calls are TRBV18 and TRBJ1-1, with 9 bases identical to TRBD1. With V trimmed by 4 bases and J by 1 base, 4 bases remained unmatched. The V gene's germline CDR1 is KGHSH and CDR2 LQKENI. The CDR3 runs to 15 residues. The chain's CDR3 is CASSLTGQGNTEAFF. The CDR3 DNA is TGTGCCAGCTCACTAACGGGACAGGGGAACACTGAAGCTTTCTTT.

This rearrangement joins TRBV24-1 to TRBJ2-1; D uncertain. The CDR3 is 13 amino acids. V was trimmed by 2 bases and J by 8 bases, leaving 9 bases between them. CDR1 is KGHDR and CDR2 is SFDVKD in the germline V gene. The CDR3 bases are TGTGCCACCAGTGATTATGACTTCGATGAGCAGTTCTTC. It encodes CATSDYDFDEQFF.

This clone has only a few counts. CDR3 sequence reads: CASSQEPMGAGGTQYF. The CDR3 DNA is TGCGCCAGCAGCCAAGAGCCCATGGGCGCGGGGGGGACCCAGTACTTC. The rearrangement links TRBV5-1 to TRBJ2-5, with TRBD2 matching 8 bases. This CDR3 spans 16 amino acids. Per germline, CDR1 SGHRS and CDR2 YFSETQ. V trimming: 4 bases; J trimming: 7 bases; junction bases outside the gene matches: 15.

The chain employs TRBV12-3 or TRBV12-4 and TRBJ1-2; no clear D gene. Trimming left V 7 bases short and J 9 bases short, with 18 bases between. CDR3 size: 13 residues. The CDR3 sequence is CASTAAQYKSYTF. The CDR3 nucleotides are TGTGCCAGCACCGCCGCCCAATACAAAAGCTACACCTTC.

This clone was seen only once. The rearrangement uses TRBV19 and TRBJ1-3; D is uncertain. The CDR3 runs to 14 residues. V lost 3 bases, J lost 1 base, and 7 bases lay in between. Germline CDR1 is LNHDA and CDR2 is SQIVND (reference sequence). Here the CDR3 DNA reads TGTGCCAGTAGTATCGGTACGTCTGGAAACACCATATATTTT. Residues: CASSIGTSGNTIYF.

V and J are TRBV11-3 and TRBJ2-2, with D perhaps TRBD1 (6 bases). Germline lookup yields CDR1 SGHNT and CDR2 YENEEA. The CDR3 sequence is 13 residues long. Trimming stripped 4 bases from V and 5 bases from J, with 8 bases between. The CDR3 region has the DNA TGTGCCAGCAGCTACAGGGTTACCGGGGAGCTGTTTTTT. This sequence encodes CASSYRVTGELFF.

The chain links TRBV19 to TRBJ1-2; 7 bases match TRBD1. Germline V gene data show CDR1 as LNHDA and CDR2 as SQIVND (reference sequence). The CDR3 totals 15 residues. The trim removed 1 base at V and 3 bases at J, leaving 5 bases unmatched. CDR3 bases: TGTGCCAGTAGTATAGGCAACAGGGGCGACTATGGCTACACCTTC. Translated, it gives CASSIGNRGDYGYTF.

The chain combines TRBV7-9 with TRBJ2-7; 7 nucleotides agree with TRBD2. J was trimmed by 2 bases and V by 4 bases; bases with no gene match: 11. The CDR3 is made up of 16 amino acids. Germline CDR1 is SEHNR and CDR2 is FQNEAQ (reference sequence). CDR3 sequence: CASSSAPGRRTYEQYF. The CDR3 DNA reads TGTGCCAGCAGCTCCGCCCCCGGGAGGCGGACCTACGAGCAGTACTTC.

The chain employs TRBV7-9 and TRBJ2-4; tentative D call: TRBD1 (8 bases). The germline CDR1 and CDR2 sequences are SEHNR and FQNEAQ (reference sequence). The V gene lost 5 bases and the J gene lost 5 bases, with 19 bases spanning the gap. The CDR3 has 16 amino acids. The CDR3 loop is CASSPLWGGQENIQYF. CDR3 DNA: TGTGCCAGCAGCCCGTTATGGGGGGGACAGGAAAACATTCAGTACTTC.

The chain carries TRBV28 and TRBJ2-7; 7 bases fit TRBD1. With V trimmed by 7 bases and J by 0 bases, 9 bases remained unmatched. Germline CDR1 MDHEN, CDR2 SYDVKM. The CDR3 spans 15 residues. The CDR3 loop reads CASTEKGASSYEQYF. DNA of the CDR3: TGTGCCAGCACCGAGAAGGGGGCAAGCTCCTACGAGCAGTACTTC.

This clone was found once. The chain carries TRBV6-2 or TRBV6-3 and TRBJ2-1; TRBD2 agrees at 12 bases. Germline CDR1 MNHEY, CDR2 SVGEGT. The trim removed 0 bases at V and 6 bases at J, leaving 6 bases unmatched. The CDR3 sequence is 17 residues long. In DNA, the CDR3 is TGTGCCAGCAGTTACTCGGCTAGCGGGAGGGCCTTCAATGAGCAGTTCTTC. It specifies CASSYSASGRAFNEQFF.

The chain uses TRBV12-3 or TRBV12-4 and TRBJ2-7; tentatively, D is TRBD2 (5 bases). The CDR3 is 11 amino acids. V was shortened by 3 bases and J by 5 bases, with 5 bases between the two germline ends. CDR3 coding DNA: TGTGCCAGCAGTTTCGGGGACGAGCAGTACTTC. Its protein is CASSFGDEQYF.

This clone came up once. This rearrangement joins TRBV29-1 to TRBJ2-5, with D perhaps TRBD1 (6 bases). This CDR3 contains 11 residues. Germline V gene lookup returns CDR1 SQVTM and CDR2 ANQGSEA. V was clipped by 4 bases and J by 5 bases, with 8 bases between them. Here the CDR3 reads CSVAQGETQYF. The CDR3 DNA reads as TGCAGCGTTGCCCAGGGGGAGACCCAGTACTTC. Looking up the rest from reference TRBV29-1 and TRBJ2-5 gives the full variable domain: SAVISQKPSRDICQRGTSLTIQCQVDSQVTMMFWYRQQPGQSLTLIATANQGSEATYESGFVIDKFPISRPNLTFSTLTVSNMSPEDSSIYLCSVAQGETQYFGPGTRLLVL.

This clone was recorded once. The rearrangement uses TRBV6-6 and TRBJ1-2; D unclear. Per the germline V gene, CDR1 is MNHNY and CDR2 is SVGAGI (reference sequence). V was cut by 2 bases and J by 4 bases, with 17 bases left in between. This CDR3 comprises 16 residues. Written as DNA, the CDR3 is TGTGCCAGCAGTTACGACCCCGGGAGCAGAGGCTATGGCTACACCTTC. It specifies CASSYDPGSRGYGYTF.

This rearrangement joins TRBV5-1 to TRBJ1-1; D uncertain. Germline lookup yields CDR1 SGHRS and CDR2 YFSETQ. V was shortened by 5 bases and J by 4 bases, with 9 bases between the two germline ends. This CDR3 has 12 amino acids. Written as DNA, the CDR3 is TGCGCCAGCAGATCTCAGTCCACTGAAGCTTTCTTT. This encodes CASRSQSTEAFF.

J is TRBJ2-1 and V is TRBV24-1, with D maybe TRBD2 (6 bases). Trimming left V 7 bases short and J 4 bases short, with 10 bases between. Germline assignment: CDR1 KGHDR and CDR2 SFDVKD. The CDR3 extends over 13 amino acids. The DNA of the CDR3 is TGTGCCACCAGCGGCGGGGCTTACAATGAGCAGTTCTTC. Amino acid sequence: CATSGGAYNEQFF.

This chain links TRBV4-2 with TRBJ1-6; the match to TRBD1 covers 7 bases. V dropped 0 bases and J dropped 10; count of bases not matched to a gene: 6. The CDR3 has 15 residues. Germline values: CDR1 LGHNA, CDR2 YNFKEQ. For the CDR3, the DNA is TGTGCCAGCAGCCAAGAGACAGGGCTCATGTCACCCCTCCACTTT. The encoded protein is CASSQETGLMSPLHF.